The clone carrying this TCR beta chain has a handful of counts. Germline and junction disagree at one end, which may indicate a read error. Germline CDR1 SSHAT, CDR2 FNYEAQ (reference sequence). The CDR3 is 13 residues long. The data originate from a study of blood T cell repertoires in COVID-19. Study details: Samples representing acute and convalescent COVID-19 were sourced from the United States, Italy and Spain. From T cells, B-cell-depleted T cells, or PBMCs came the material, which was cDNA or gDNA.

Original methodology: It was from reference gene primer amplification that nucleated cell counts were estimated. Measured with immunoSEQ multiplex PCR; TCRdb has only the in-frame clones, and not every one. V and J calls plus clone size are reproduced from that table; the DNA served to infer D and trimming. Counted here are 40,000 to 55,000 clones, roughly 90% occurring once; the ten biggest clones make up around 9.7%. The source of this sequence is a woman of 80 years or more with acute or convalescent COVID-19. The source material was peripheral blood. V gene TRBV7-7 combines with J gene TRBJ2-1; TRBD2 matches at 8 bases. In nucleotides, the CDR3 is TGTGCTAGCAGCTTATCTAGCGGGAATGAGCAGTTCTTC. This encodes CASSLSSGNEQFF.